Listed below are T cell receptor beta chains from one sample, sequenced in a study of cytomegalovirus exposure and HLA in healthy donors. Method: immunoSEQ multiplex PCR; TCRdb's copy keeps in-frame clones and lacks some. This sample has about 170,000 clones, with 82% found just once. The sequenced sample consisted of PBMCs. Source of these receptors: a male donor in good health and CMV-seronegative. Each CDR3 is given with its conserved first and last residue. D genes are given only for firm matches. Some rows have no size entry. The others give once, few or many, or a class for an expanded clone.

J | V | size | D | CDR3 | DNA
TRBJ1-1 | TRBV6-1 | - | - | CASSESPWGGGNTEAFF | TGTGCCAGCAGTGAAAGTCCCTGGGGAGGAGGTAACACTGAAGCTTTCTTT
TRBJ2-1 | TRBV19 | - | TRBD2 | CASSMPLAGYNEQFF | TGTGCCAGTAGTATGCCCCTAGCGGGGTACAATGAGCAGTTCTTC
TRBJ2-7 | TRBV10-3 | - | - | CAIRSPGSSYEQYF | TGTGCCATCAGGAGCCCGGGGAGCTCCTACGAGCAGTACTTC
TRBJ1-1 | TRBV4-3 | - | TRBD1 | CASSLSAGGTEAFF | TGCGCCAGCAGCCTATCGGCAGGGGGCACTGAAGCTTTCTTT
TRBJ2-5 | TRBV5-5 | - | - | CASSSASSGTPYF | TGTGCCAGCAGCTCGGCGTCCTCCGGGACTCCGTACTTC
TRBJ2-2 | TRBV7-2 | few | - | CASSLLAGELFF | TGTGCCAGCAGCTTACTAGCCGGGGAGCTGTTTTTT
TRBJ2-7 | TRBV7-2 | - | TRBD2 | CASSKTSGVNYEQYF | TGTGCCAGCAGCAAGACTAGCGGGGTTAACTACGAGCAGTACTTC
TRBJ1-1 | TRBV9 | - | TRBD1 | CASSVTGTGLWTEAFF | TGTGCCAGCAGCGTAACCGGGACAGGGTTATGGACTGAAGCTTTCTTT
TRBJ2-1 | TRBV28 | - | - | CASTTQGFASSYNEQFF | TGTGCCAGCACAACCCAGGGTTTCGCAAGCTCCTACAATGAGCAGTTCTTC
TRBJ2-3 | TRBV7-9 | - | TRBD2 | CAGTVAGGSDTQYF | TGTGCCGGAACCGTAGCGGGGGGCTCAGATACGCAGTATTTT
TRBJ2-7 | TRBV6-1 | - | - | CASRPTGERDEQYF | TGTGCCAGCAGGCCAACAGGCGAGCGAGACGAGCAGTACTTC
TRBJ1-2 | TRBV4-2 | - | - | CASSQTVGDLGYGYTF | TGTGCCAGCAGCCAAACCGTCGGGGATTTAGGCTATGGCTACACCTTC
TRBJ2-7 | TRBV6-5 | - | - | CASSYSPQVGEQYF | TGTGCCAGCAGTTACTCGCCGCAGGTCGGCGAGCAGTACTTC
TRBJ1-2 | TRBV6-4 | - | - | CASSDSVRSYGYTF | TGTGCCAGCAGTGACTCGGTCAGATCCTATGGCTACACCTTC
TRBJ2-1 | TRBV7-9 | - | - | CASSLGAGEWNEQFF | TGTGCCAGCAGCTTAGGGGCAGGGGAATGGAATGAGCAGTTCTTC
TRBJ2-1 | TRBV11-3 | - | - | CASSENGENEQFF | TGTGCCAGCAGCGAGAATGGGGAGAATGAGCAGTTCTTC
TRBJ2-1 | TRBV5-5 | - | - | CASRSRDTNNEQFF | TGTGCCAGCAGGAGCCGGGACACCAACAATGAGCAGTTCTTC
TRBJ2-2 | TRBV7-9 | once | TRBD2 | CASSLLPSGGPYTGELFF | TGTGCCAGCAGCTTACTTCCTAGCGGGGGCCCATACACCGGGGAGCTGTTTTTT
TRBJ2-1 | TRBV6-1 | - | - | CASIRGLDEQFF | TGTGCCAGCATCAGGGGCCTGGATGAGCAGTTCTTC
TRBJ2-2 | TRBV5-4 | - | TRBD2 | CASSGGLAINTGELFF | TGTGCCAGCAGTGGCGGACTAGCGATCAACACCGGGGAGCTGTTTTTT
TRBJ2-1 | TRBV5-1 | - | TRBD2 | CASSLSLAGAGEQFF | TGCGCCAGCAGCTTAAGTCTAGCGGGGGCCGGGGAGCAGTTCTTC
TRBJ2-4 | TRBV12-5 | - | TRBD2 | CASGRSGGNIQYF | TGTGCTAGTGGTCGGTCGGGGGGAAACATTCAGTACTTC
TRBJ1-2 | TRBV5-1 | - | TRBD1 | CASSVNRDRVTGYTF | TGCGCCAGCAGCGTGAACCGGGACAGAGTAACTGGCTACACCTTC
TRBJ2-1 | TRBV6-4 | - | - | CASSDSAHSNEQFF | TGTGCCAGCAGTGACTCGGCGCACAGCAATGAGCAGTTCTTC
TRBJ1-1 | TRBV5-4 | - | - | CASSLGGTEGAFF | TGTGCCAGCAGCTTGGGGGGCACGGAGGGAGCTTTCTTT
TRBJ1-1 | TRBV4-1 | - | TRBD1 | CASSHPTSTGAAEAFF | TGCGCCAGCAGCCATCCGACCTCGACAGGGGCCGCTGAAGCTTTCTTT
TRBJ1-2 | TRBV7-8 | - | TRBD1 | CASSLILSKNRGSYYGYTF | TGTGCCAGCAGCTTAATACTGAGTAAAAACAGGGGAAGTTACTATGGCTACACCTTC
TRBJ1-1 | TRBV4-3 | - | TRBD1 | CASSQATGGTGTEAFF | TGCGCCAGCAGCCAAGCGACAGGGGGCACGGGCACTGAAGCTTTCTTT
TRBJ2-1 | TRBV7-9 | - | TRBD2 | CAGTEGGSYNEQFF | TGTGCCGGTACAGAGGGAGGGTCCTACAATGAGCAGTTCTTC
TRBJ2-7 | TRBV5-1 | - | TRBD1 | CASSFLAVSTGDYEQYF | TGCGCCAGCAGCTTTTTAGCCGTATCTACAGGGGACTACGAGCAGTACTTC
TRBJ2-5 | TRBV29-1 | - | - | CSVVKGAETQYF | TGCAGCGTTGTAAAGGGAGCCGAGACCCAGTACTTC
TRBJ2-7 | TRBV7-9 | - | - | CASLGLRNEQYF | TGTGCCAGCCTGGGACTGAGGAACGAGCAGTACTTC
TRBJ2-7 | TRBV18 | - | - | CASSPINLLSSYEQYF | TGTGCCAGCTCACCAATTAACTTACTTAGCTCCTACGAGCAGTACTTC
TRBJ1-1 | TRBV5-4 | - | - | CASTILRNRNTEAFF | TGTGCCAGCACCATCCTCCGGAACAGGAACACTGAAGCTTTCTTT
TRBJ1-1 | TRBV30 | - | - | CAWSSYAEAFF | TGTGCCTGGAGCTCCTATGCTGAAGCTTTCTTT
TRBJ2-3 | TRBV14 | - | TRBD2 | CASSQDLLAGTDTQYF | TGTGCCAGCAGCCAAGATCTTCTAGCGGGCACAGATACGCAGTATTTT
TRBJ1-5 | TRBV19 | - | - | CASSIDTAYSNQPQHF | TGTGCCAGTAGTATCGACACAGCTTATAGCAATCAGCCCCAGCATTTT
TRBJ2-7 | TRBV19 | few | TRBD1 | CASSIKGTGVEQYF | TGTGCCAGTAGTATCAAGGGCACAGGGGTCGAGCAGTACTTC
TRBJ1-1 | TRBV5-1 | - | - | CASSREGHWAFF | TGCGCCAGCAGCCGGGAGGGACATTGGGCTTTCTTT
TRBJ1-3 | TRBV18 | - | TRBD1 | CASSRRTGPNSGNTIYF | TGTGCCAGCTCACGCCGGACAGGGCCAAACTCTGGAAACACCATATATTTT
TRBJ1-6 | TRBV6-1 | - | TRBD1 | CASSEEGAVVSPLHF | TGTGCCAGCAGTGAAGAGGGGGCGGTTGTTTCACCCCTCCACTTT
TRBJ1-1 | TRBV29-1 | - | - | CSVGRGGTEAFF | TGCAGCGTTGGCAGGGGTGGGACTGAAGCTTTCTTT